This T cell receptor beta chain was recovered during a study of blood T cell repertoires in COVID-19. Overall study context: Sites across the United States, Italy and Spain contributed samples from acute and convalescent COVID-19. PBMCs, B-cell-depleted T cells, or T cells provided the cDNA or gDNA that made up the material.

The authors' processing: Nucleated cell counts were estimated from reference gene primer amplification. Measured with immunoSEQ multiplex PCR; TCRdb has only the in-frame clones, and not every one. The V and J calls and clone size were taken over from that table, and D and trimming were inferred from the DNA. Among 70,000 to 80,000 clones listed, about 80% were seen once. Germline trimming cut 5 bases from V and 4 bases from J; bases unmatched to any gene: 8. This CDR3 has 16 residues. From germline, CDR1 is SGHVS and CDR2 FNYEAQ. The J gene is TRBJ2-3, the V gene TRBV7-6; the match to TRBD1 covers 11 bases. The sequence was obtained from a man in his fifties with acute or convalescent COVID-19. Material: peripheral blood. Here the CDR3 reads CASSRRGQGAADTQYF. In nucleotides, the CDR3 is TGTGCCAGCAGCCGCCGAGGACAGGGGGCCGCAGATACGCAGTATTTT.